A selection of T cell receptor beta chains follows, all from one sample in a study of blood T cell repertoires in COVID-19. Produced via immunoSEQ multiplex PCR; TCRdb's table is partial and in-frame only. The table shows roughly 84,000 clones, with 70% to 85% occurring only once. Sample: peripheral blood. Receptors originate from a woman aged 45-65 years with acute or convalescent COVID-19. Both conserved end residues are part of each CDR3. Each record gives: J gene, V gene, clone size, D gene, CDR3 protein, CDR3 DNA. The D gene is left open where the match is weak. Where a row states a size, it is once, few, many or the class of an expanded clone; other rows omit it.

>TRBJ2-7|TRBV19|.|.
CASSIDPSSYEQYF
TGTGCCAGTAGTATAGACCCCAGCTCCTACGAGCAGTACTTC
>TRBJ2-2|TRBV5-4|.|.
CASSLDTGPNTGELFF
TGTGCCAGCAGCTTGGACACAGGGCCGAACACCGGGGAGCTGTTTTTT
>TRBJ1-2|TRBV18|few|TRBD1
CASSPSQGGGYTF
TGTGCCAGCTCACCATCCCAGGGGGGCGGCTACACCTTC
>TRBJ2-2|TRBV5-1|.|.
CASSLDREGGELFF
TGCGCCAGCAGCTTGGACAGGGAGGGCGGGGAGCTGTTTTTT
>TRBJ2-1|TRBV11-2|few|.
CASSLEANHEQFF
TGTGCCAGCAGCTTAGAAGCCAACCATGAGCAGTTCTTC
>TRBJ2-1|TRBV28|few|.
CASSLVGGSYNEQFF
TGTGCCAGCAGTTTAGTCGGGGGATCCTACAATGAGCAGTTCTTC
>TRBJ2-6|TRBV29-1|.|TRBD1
CSVGGQGSFSGANVLTF
TGCAGCGTGGGTGGACAGGGGAGTTTTTCTGGGGCCAACGTCCTGACTTTC
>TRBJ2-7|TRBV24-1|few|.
CATSGGSSYEQYF
TGTGCCACCAGTGGGGGCAGCTCCTACGAGCAGTACTTC
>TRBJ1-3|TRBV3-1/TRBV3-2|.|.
CASSPRTVNSGNTIYF
TGTGCCAGCAGCCCACGGACAGTTAACTCTGGAAACACCATATATTTT
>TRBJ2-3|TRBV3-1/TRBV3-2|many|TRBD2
CASSLQGNFRGGPSVSTQYF
TGTGCCAGCAGCCTTCAGGGTAACTTTCGCGGGGGGCCCTCTGTGTCTACGCAGTATTTT
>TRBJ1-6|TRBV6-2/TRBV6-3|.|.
CASSYSASYNSPLHF
TGTGCCAGCAGTTATAGCGCCTCCTATAATTCACCCCTCCACTTT
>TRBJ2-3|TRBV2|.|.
CASNVVTTDTQYF
TGTGCCAGCAATGTAGTGACAACAGATACGCAGTATTTT
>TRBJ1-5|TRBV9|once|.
CASSVGADAEPQHF
TGTGCCAGCAGCGTAGGGGCAGACGCAGAGCCCCAGCATTTT
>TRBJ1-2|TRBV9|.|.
CASSEGGDGYTF
TGTGCCAGCAGCGAAGGAGGCGATGGCTACACCTTC
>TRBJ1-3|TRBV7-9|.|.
CASSGETSGNTIYF
TGTGCCAGCAGCGGAGAAACCTCTGGAAACACCATATATTTT
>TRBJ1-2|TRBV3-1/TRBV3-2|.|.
CASSPGHRNYGYTF
TGTGCCAGCAGCCCGGGACACCGAAACTATGGCTACACCTTC
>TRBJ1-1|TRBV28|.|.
CASSRHREYTEAFF
TGTGCCAGCAGTCGTCACAGGGAGTACACTGAAGCTTTCTTT
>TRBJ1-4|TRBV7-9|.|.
CASSFSAGHEKLFF
TGTGCCAGCAGCTTTTCGGCAGGGCATGAAAAACTGTTTTTT
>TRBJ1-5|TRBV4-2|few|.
CASSQGGGANQPQHF
TGTGCCAGCAGCCAAGGGGGAGGGGCCAATCAGCCCCAGCATTTT
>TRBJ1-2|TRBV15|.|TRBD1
CATSRDWTGDHGYTF
TGTGCCACCAGCAGAGATTGGACAGGCGATCATGGCTACACCTTC
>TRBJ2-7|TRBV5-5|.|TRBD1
CASSLDRGPYEQYF
TGTGCCAGCAGCTTGGACAGGGGGCCCTACGAGCAGTACTTC